This T cell receptor beta chain was sequenced for a study of blood T cells in healthy people across ages. Together with a sample-barcoded 5' primer, a J-beta primer mix was included in a second PCR lasting 7 to 11 cycles. MiXCR, run by TCRdb on the 5' RACE reads, gives a single entry per CDR3 protein. The data hold 550,000 to 750,000 distinct CDR3 sequences, with more than 20% observed a single time. This CDR3 is 15 amino acids long. Trimming took off 0 bases at V and 3 bases at J, with 11 bases between the two ends. Looked up from germline, CDR1 is MNHEY and CDR2 is SMNVEV (reference sequence). This rearrangement joins TRBV27 to TRBJ1-2, with D perhaps matching TRBD1 (5 bases). The sequencing sample was made of blood. This sequence originates from a man between 65 and 85 years old in good health. The CDR3 region is CASSLSPGGDYGYTF. The DNA for the CDR3 is TGTGCCAGCAGTTTATCGCCGGGGGGGGACTATGGCTACACCTTC.